These 17 T cell receptor beta chains share one sample of origin, sequenced in a study of blood T cell repertoires in COVID-19. Clones were sequenced by immunoSEQ multiplex PCR, and TCRdb holds only the in-frame ones, with some missing. The sample shows approximately 76,000 clones, approximately 80% of them seen only once. The sequencing sample was made of peripheral blood. Receptors were obtained from a middle-aged man with acute or convalescent COVID-19.

This clone was recorded a few times. The chain carries TRBV7-8 and TRBJ2-5; 8 nucleotides line up with TRBD1. This CDR3 is 14 amino acids long. Trimming removed 5 bases from V and 1 base from J; junction bases left unmatched: 3. Germline lookup yields CDR1 SGHVS and CDR2 FQNEAQ. The CDR3 region is CASSQTGGQETQYF. The CDR3 DNA follows: TGTGCCAGCAGCCAAACAGGGGGCCAAGAGACCCAGTACTTC.

The chain joins TRBV5-5 to TRBJ1-6; 10 bases are a match to TRBD1. Germline CDR1 and CDR2: SGHKS and YYEKEE (reference sequence). The junction had 9 bases not matched to a gene; V was cut back by 4 bases and J by 8 bases. The CDR3 consists of 16 residues. CDR3 region: CASSRGTGEFYSPLHF. The CDR3 DNA sequence: TGTGCCAGCAGCCGGGGGACAGGGGAGTTTTATTCACCCCTCCACTTT.

The chain joins TRBV7-9 to TRBJ2-1, with 7 nucleotides matching TRBD2. The length of the CDR3 is 15 residues. Germline CDR1 and CDR2: SEHNR and FQNEAQ (reference sequence). The V and J ends lost 4 bases and 5 bases, in that order; junction bases with no gene match: 8. CDR3 protein: CASSSPREVHNEQFF. In nucleotides, the CDR3 is TGTGCCAGCAGCTCCCCCCGGGAGGTCCACAATGAGCAGTTCTTC.

The chain couples TRBV28 to TRBJ2-6; D is possibly TRBD1 (6 bases). This CDR3 region has 15 residues. With 5 bases removed from V and 4 bases from J, the gap between germline ends came to 12 bases. Germline CDR1 MDHEN, CDR2 SYDVKM. Here the CDR3 DNA reads TGTGCCAGCAGTCTTACAGGGCCCGGGGCCAACGTCCTGACTTTC. Translation: CASSLTGPGANVLTF.

CDR3 protein: CASGIGRGLTYEQYF. Here the CDR3 DNA reads TGTGCCAGTGGGATCGGACGGGGACTGACCTACGAGCAGTACTTC. The chain links TRBV19 to TRBJ2-7, with D tentatively TRBD2 (6 bases). V was trimmed by 8 bases and J by 2 bases, leaving 19 bases between them. CDR3 length: 15 residues. Germline V lookup: CDR1 LNHDA, CDR2 SQIVND (reference sequence).

This clone was seen only once. The CDR3 loop reads CASSLEGGAGALYEQYF. For the CDR3, the DNA is TGTGCCAGCAGCTTAGAGGGGGGGGCAGGGGCCCTCTACGAGCAGTACTTC. V gene TRBV7-2 combines with J gene TRBJ2-7; possible D gene TRBD2, 7 bases. CDR3 size: 17 residues. Per germline, CDR1 SGHTA and CDR2 FQGNSA. The V gene lost 1 base and the J gene lost 3 bases, with 19 bases spanning the gap.

This clone was observed a single time. The gene calls are TRBV5-1 and TRBJ2-2, with D perhaps matching TRBD2 (5 bases). This CDR3 contains 13 residues. Trimming shortened V by 4 bases and J by 3 bases, and 7 bases separated the two germline ends. From germline, CDR1 is SGHRS and CDR2 YFSETQ. The DNA of the CDR3 is TGCGCCAGCAGCGGACTGGACACCGGGGAGCTGTTTTTT. Translation: CASSGLDTGELFF.

The chain couples TRBV27 to TRBJ2-7; 7 nucleotides match TRBD2. CDR1 MNHEY and CDR2 SMNVEV come from the germline V gene (reference sequence). V shed 7 bases and J 3 bases; nucleotides not matched to a gene: 6. The CDR3 length is 13 residues. CDR3 nucleotides: TGTGCCAGCAAGCTTCGGGGGGACTACGAGCAGTACTTC. Its protein is CASKLRGDYEQYF.

This chain links TRBV6-5 with TRBJ2-7; TRBD1 might be the D (6 bases). The CDR3 covers 13 residues. With 6 bases removed from V and 5 bases from J, the gap between germline ends came to 14 bases. The germline gives CDR1 MNHEY, CDR2 SVGAGI. This chain's CDR3 is CASRNTGTDEQYF. The DNA of the CDR3 is TGTGCCAGCAGAAATACAGGGACCGACGAGCAGTACTTC.

In this sample, this clone turned up once. The V gene is TRBV11-3, the J gene TRBJ1-5; D not certain. Between the trimmed V and J ends, which lost 5 bases and 8 bases, there was a span of 22 bases. Germline CDR1 is SGHNT and CDR2 is YENEEA. This CDR3 comprises 16 residues. The CDR3 sequence is CASSPDRFRRKKPQHF. The CDR3 DNA sequence: TGTGCCAGCAGCCCCGACCGATTCAGGCGAAAAAAGCCCCAGCATTTT.

V is TRBV9 and J is TRBJ1-1, with D uncertain. V gave up 3 bases and J gave up 0 bases, with 6 bases separating them. The CDR3 covers 13 residues. Germline V gene lookup returns CDR1 SGDLS and CDR2 YYNGEE. The CDR3 DNA reads TGTGCCAGCAGCGGTACAGTGAACACTGAAGCTTTCTTT. Its translation: CASSGTVNTEAFF.

The chain employs TRBV9 and TRBJ2-1; the D is unclear. V was shortened by 2 bases and J by 4 bases, with 7 bases between the two germline ends. The CDR3 runs 13 residues. Germline V gene data show CDR1 as SGDLS and CDR2 as YYNGEE. The chain's CDR3 is CASSVDTYNEQFF. CDR3 sequence (DNA): TGTGCCAGCAGCGTCGACACTTACAATGAGCAGTTCTTC.

The table lists this clone with a count of one. The chain is built from TRBV6-6 and TRBJ2-1; 10 bases align to TRBD2. Trimming removed 5 bases from V and 8 bases from J; junction bases left unmatched: 15. Germline V lookup: CDR1 MNHNY, CDR2 SVGAGI (reference sequence). This CDR3 has 17 residues. CDR3 DNA: TGTGCCAGCAGTCCCGCCCCTCCGGGACTAGCGTACGATGAGCAGTTCTTC. This codes for CASSPAPPGLAYDEQFF.

This chain uses TRBV12-3 or TRBV12-4 with TRBJ1-2; D is uncertain. CDR3 size: 13 residues. The ends were cut back, 2 bases at V and 2 bases at J, with 6 bases in the middle. CDR3 loop: CASSLSGNYGYTF. CDR3 in DNA: TGTGCCAGCAGTTTATCCGGGAACTATGGCTACACCTTC.

The chain joins TRBV29-1 to TRBJ1-3, with D maybe TRBD1 (6 bases). Looked up from germline, CDR1 is SQVTM and CDR2 is ANQGSEA. Trimming cost V 7 bases and J 4 bases, with 14 bases left between them. CDR3 length equals 13 residues. The CDR3 region has the DNA TGCAGCGCCGTCAGGACAGAGGGAAACACCATATATTTT. This translates into CSAVRTEGNTIYF.

The chain links TRBV3-1 (or the pseudogene TRBV3-2) to TRBJ1-3, with D tentatively TRBD1 (5 bases). The CDR3 spans 14 residues. The germline V gene has CDR1 LGHDT and CDR2 YNNKEL (reference sequence). Trimming stripped 5 bases from V and 3 bases from J, with 11 bases between. For the CDR3, the DNA is TGTGCCAGCAGCTCTCAGGGTCATGGAAACACCATATATTTT. This translates into CASSSQGHGNTIYF.

V is TRBV5-6 and J is TRBJ2-7; TRBD1 matches at 12 bases. The CDR3 length is 16 residues. Looked up from germline, CDR1 is SGHDT and CDR2 is YYEEEE. J was trimmed by 6 bases and V by 4 bases; bases with no gene match: 11. The CDR3 bases are TGTGCCAGCAGCCTAAGACCGGGACAGGGGGCCCTCGAGCAGTACTTC. As protein: CASSLRPGQGALEQYF.